What follows are 8 T cell receptor beta chains derived from one specimen sequenced in a study of shared clonotypes between healthy human individuals. The table came from immunoSEQ multiplex PCR; TCRdb's copy has only in-frame clones and leaves some out. The sample holds a few million clones, more than 80% seen once. The sequenced material came from naive CD4+ T cells sorted from blood. The sample's subset: CD45RA+ positively selected. The receptor set was obtained from a man aged 18-30 years in good health.

A word on this clone: Within the sample, other DNA sequences also encode this same CDR3. The chain joins TRBV19 to TRBJ2-7, with 8 bases lining up with TRBD1. J lost 4 bases, V lost 10 bases, and 9 bases had no gene match. The CDR3 is 13 amino acids. The germline gives CDR1 LNHDA, CDR2 SQIVND (reference sequence). CDR3 loop: CATRRTGSYEQYF. The CDR3 DNA follows: TGTGCCACTAGGAGGACAGGGTCGTACGAGCAGTACTTC.

The chain carries TRBV6-1 and TRBJ2-7; D is undetermined. V lost 3 bases to trimming and J lost 0 bases, with 9 bases between them. In germline, CDR1 is MNHNS, CDR2 SASEGT. The CDR3 covers 14 residues. The CDR3 coding sequence is TGTGCCAGCAGTGACAGGTTTAGCTCCTACGAGCAGTACTTC. It encodes CASSDRFSSYEQYF.

As concerns this clone: Other DNA sequences within the sample encode an identical CDR3. The genes are TRBV19 and TRBJ2-2; D gene uncertain. CDR1 is LNHDA and CDR2 is SQIVND in the germline V gene (reference sequence). Trimming pared 3 bases from V and 1 base from J, leaving 6 bases between. The CDR3 covers 14 residues. The CDR3 protein is CASSISGNTGELFF. The CDR3 DNA follows: TGTGCCAGTAGTATTTCCGGGAACACCGGGGAGCTGTTTTTT. Drawing the rest from reference TRBV19 and TRBJ2-2, the complete variable domain is DGGITQSPKYLFRKEGQNVTLSCEQNLNHDAMYWYRQDPGQGLRLIYYSQIVNDFQKGDIAEGYSVSREKKESFPLTVTSAQKNPTAFYLCASSISGNTGELFFGEGSRLTVL.

The chain recombines TRBV30 with TRBJ1-3; D might be TRBD1 (5 bases). The CDR3 spans 12 residues. Germline V gives CDR1 GTSNPN, CDR2 SVGIG (reference sequence). V was pared by 8 bases and J by 3 bases, with 11 bases between. The CDR3 here is CAAGPSGNTIYF. The CDR3, as DNA: TGTGCCGCGGGACCGAGTGGAAACACCATATATTTT.

The rearrangement links TRBV25-1 to TRBJ2-5; D gene unclear. Trimming stripped 2 bases from V and 4 bases from J, with 8 bases between. Germline V lookup: CDR1 MGHDK, CDR2 SYGVNS. This CDR3 is 13 amino acids long. The CDR3 nucleotides read TGTGCCAGCAGTGAAGATATCCCAGAGACCCAGTACTTC. Its translation: CASSEDIPETQYF.

Notes on this clone: This CDR3 is also generated by other DNA sequences in the sample. V gene TRBV5-4 combines with J gene TRBJ2-3; D tentatively reads TRBD1 or TRBD2 (5 bases each). The CDR3 spans 13 residues. Deletions cut 5 bases from V and 0 bases from J, with 7 bases between. In germline, CDR1 is SGHNT, CDR2 YYREEE (reference sequence). CDR3 nucleotides: TGTGCCAGCAGTCGGGACAGCACAGATACGCAGTATTTT. Translation gives CASSRDSTDTQYF.

The chain joins TRBV7-2 to TRBJ1-6; possible D gene TRBD1, 6 bases. The length of the CDR3 is 15 residues. The V and J ends lost 5 bases and 14 bases respectively, with 22 bases between them. In germline, CDR1 is SGHTA, CDR2 FQGNSA. CDR3 in amino acids: CASSRNGQTLGSLHF. DNA for the CDR3: TGTGCCAGCAGCCGAAATGGACAGACGTTGGGATCCCTCCACTTT.

The CDR3 DNA follows: TGTGCCAGCAGTGAACTTCGCGGGGTTGAGACCCAGTACTTC. Protein: CASSELRGVETQYF. The V call is TRBV6-1, the J call TRBJ2-5; a possible D gene is TRBD2 (6 bases). The CDR3 loop spans 14 amino acids. Trimming left V 2 bases short and J 5 bases short, with 12 bases between. Germline CDR1 and CDR2: MNHNS and SASEGT.